A selection of T cell receptor beta chains follows, all from one sample in a study of response to subunit inactivated influenza vaccine. TCRdb reanalysed the RT-PCR reads using MiXCR and keeps one entry per CDR3 protein. The repertoire holds approximately 700,000 distinct CDR3 sequences, with 15% to 19% as singletons. The sequencing here drew on PBMCs from blood, taken 11 to 12 days after vaccination. The receptors stem from a man aged 50-59 years who received an inactivated influenza vaccine. The CDR3 runs from the conserved cysteine through the conserved F or W. D genes are given only for firm matches. A clone size is listed for some rows: how often the clone was seen (once, few, many), or a class if it is expanded.

clone size: many; D gene: TRBD1; J gene: TRBJ2-7; V gene: TRBV7-9; CDR3 DNA: TGTGCCAGCAGCTTAGGGGACAGGGGGCTTCGCGAGCAGTACTTC; CDR3 protein: CASSLGDRGLREQYF
clone size: many; D gene: NA; J gene: TRBJ1-1; V gene: TRBV5-1; CDR3 DNA: TGTGCCAGCAGCCTGAGGGGTGGCACTGAAGCTTTCTTT; CDR3 protein: CASSLRGGTEAFF
clone size: NA; D gene: TRBD2; J gene: TRBJ2-1; V gene: TRBV4-2; CDR3 DNA: TGTGCCAGCAGCCAAGGAATCATAGCGGGAACGGATAATGAGCAGTTCTTC; CDR3 protein: CASSQGIIAGTDNEQFF
clone size: NA; D gene: TRBD1; J gene: TRBJ1-5; V gene: TRBV12-3/TRBV12-4; CDR3 DNA: TGTGCCAGCAGGGAACAGGGGCGGAATCAGCCCCAGCATTTT; CDR3 protein: CASREQGRNQPQHF
clone size: NA; D gene: TRBD2; J gene: TRBJ2-1; V gene: TRBV28; CDR3 DNA: TGTGCCAGCAGTGGGCGGACTAGCGGGCCCAACATTAATGAGCAGTTCTTC; CDR3 protein: CASSGRTSGPNINEQFF
clone size: few; D gene: NA; J gene: TRBJ1-3; V gene: TRBV25-1; CDR3 DNA: TGTGCCAGCAGTGAATGGGGTGACTCTGGAAACACCATATATTTT; CDR3 protein: CASSEWGDSGNTIYF
clone size: few; D gene: NA; J gene: TRBJ2-3; V gene: TRBV6-5; CDR3 DNA: TGTGCCAGCAGTTACTCGGGGGGGCGGGCAGATACGCAGTATTTT; CDR3 protein: CASSYSGGRADTQYF
clone size: many; D gene: NA; J gene: TRBJ1-5; V gene: TRBV6-1; CDR3 DNA: TGTGCCAGCAGTCGAGACGGATTTAATAATCAGCCCCAGCATTTT; CDR3 protein: CASSRDGFNNQPQHF
clone size: few; D gene: NA; J gene: TRBJ1-2; V gene: TRBV7-9; CDR3 DNA: TGTGCCAGCAGCCCCCTGGGGTCCTATGGCTACACCTTC; CDR3 protein: CASSPLGSYGYTF
clone size: NA; D gene: NA; J gene: TRBJ2-2; V gene: TRBV7-2; CDR3 DNA: TGTGCCAGCAGCTCTCTATCAGGGGTGGAGCTGTTTTTT; CDR3 protein: CASSSLSGVELFF
clone size: many; D gene: NA; J gene: TRBJ1-2; V gene: TRBV12-3/TRBV12-4; CDR3 DNA: TGTGCCAGCAGTTTAGTTCAGGGAGCTACTGGCTACACCTTC; CDR3 protein: CASSLVQGATGYTF
clone size: few; D gene: TRBD2; J gene: TRBJ2-5; V gene: TRBV24-1; CDR3 DNA: TGTGCCACCAGTAAAGGACTAGCGGGACAAGAGACCCAGTACTTC; CDR3 protein: CATSKGLAGQETQYF
clone size: NA; D gene: NA; J gene: TRBJ1-2; V gene: TRBV6-1; CDR3 DNA: TGTGCCAGCAGGAACCCAGGGCCTAACTATGGCTACACCTTC; CDR3 protein: CASRNPGPNYGYTF
clone size: once; D gene: NA; J gene: TRBJ2-7; V gene: TRBV7-2; CDR3 DNA: TGTGCCAGCAGCTTGATGTATCGAGGGGGCGAGCAGTACTTC; CDR3 protein: CASSLMYRGGEQYF
clone size: NA; D gene: NA; J gene: TRBJ1-6; V gene: TRBV6-1; CDR3 DNA: TGTGCCAGCAGTGAATCTTATTCACCCCTCCACTTT; CDR3 protein: CASSESYSPLHF
clone size: NA; D gene: NA; J gene: TRBJ2-1; V gene: TRBV28; CDR3 DNA: TGTGCCAGCAGTCCCGGGTGGGAGCAGTTCTTC; CDR3 protein: CASSPGWEQFF
clone size: few; D gene: TRBD1; J gene: TRBJ2-7; V gene: TRBV28; CDR3 DNA: TGTGCCAGCAATCTGATAGGGCAGGGGGCCCCCTACGAGCAGTACTTC; CDR3 protein: CASNLIGQGAPYEQYF
clone size: few; D gene: NA; J gene: TRBJ2-1; V gene: TRBV20-1; CDR3 DNA: TGCAGTGCTATACATGCGGGGAGGTACAATGAGCAGTTCTTC; CDR3 protein: CSAIHAGRYNEQFF
clone size: NA; D gene: TRBD2; J gene: TRBJ2-7; V gene: TRBV20-1; CDR3 DNA: TGCAGTGCCCGCGGGAGGTCCCGGTTCGAGCAGTACTTC; CDR3 protein: CSARGRSRFEQYF
clone size: NA; D gene: NA; J gene: TRBJ1-1; V gene: TRBV4-2; CDR3 DNA: TGTGCCAGCAGCCAAGATGCGGCAGCCAACACTGAAGCTTTCTTT; CDR3 protein: CASSQDAAANTEAFF
clone size: NA; D gene: TRBD2; J gene: TRBJ2-1; V gene: TRBV28; CDR3 DNA: TGTGCCAGCAATCCGGGGGGGGACGAGCAGTTCTTC; CDR3 protein: CASNPGGDEQFF
clone size: NA; D gene: TRBD2; J gene: TRBJ2-1; V gene: TRBV7-9; CDR3 DNA: TGTGCCAGCAGCTTGGGACTAGCGGGAGAATCAGGATTC; CDR3 protein: CASSLGLAGESGF
clone size: few; D gene: NA; J gene: TRBJ2-2; V gene: TRBV18; CDR3 DNA: TGTGCCAGCTCACCACCGAGCAACACGGGCACCGGGGAGCTGTTTTTT; CDR3 protein: CASSPPSNTGTGELFF
clone size: few; D gene: NA; J gene: TRBJ1-4; V gene: TRBV7-9; CDR3 DNA: TGTGCCACGGACCGGCCTAATGAAAAACTGTTTTTT; CDR3 protein: CATDRPNEKLFF
clone size: NA; D gene: TRBD1; J gene: TRBJ2-2; V gene: TRBV20-1; CDR3 DNA: TGCAGTTCACGACAGGGCGGGGAGCTGTTTTTT; CDR3 protein: CSSRQGGELFF
clone size: NA; D gene: NA; J gene: TRBJ2-3; V gene: TRBV7-9; CDR3 DNA: TGTGCCAGCAGCTTAGATTTGGGACGAGCCAGCACAGATACGCAGTATTTT; CDR3 protein: CASSLDLGRASTDTQYF
clone size: few; D gene: TRBD1; J gene: TRBJ1-6; V gene: TRBV11-1; CDR3 DNA: TGTGCCAGCAGCTTAGTGTATTTGTTTAAGGGACAGTTCACCAATTCACCCCTCCACTTT; CDR3 protein: CASSLVYLFKGQFTNSPLHF
clone size: NA; D gene: NA; J gene: TRBJ2-5; V gene: TRBV12-3/TRBV12-4; CDR3 DNA: TGTGCCAGCAGTTTAAGGGGGGGCCAGAGGCAAGAGACCCAGTACTTC; CDR3 protein: CASSLRGGQRQETQYF
clone size: NA; D gene: TRBD1; J gene: TRBJ1-1; V gene: TRBV4-1; CDR3 DNA: TGCGCCAGCAGACTCAGGGGGAAGCAGGCTTTCTTT; CDR3 protein: CASRLRGKQAFF
clone size: NA; D gene: NA; J gene: TRBJ2-7; V gene: TRBV7-2; CDR3 DNA: TGTGCCAGCAGCTTAGACGGGAGTGTCCTCTACGAGCAGTACTTC; CDR3 protein: CASSLDGSVLYEQYF
clone size: NA; D gene: NA; J gene: TRBJ2-7; V gene: TRBV7-2; CDR3 DNA: TGTGCCAGCAGCTTAGTTTCAGCCTACGAGCAGTACTTC; CDR3 protein: CASSLVSAYEQYF
clone size: few; D gene: NA; J gene: TRBJ1-5; V gene: TRBV19; CDR3 DNA: TGTGCCAGTAGAGTATCGGGAAACCCCAGCGGCAATCAGCCCCAGCATTTT; CDR3 protein: CASRVSGNPSGNQPQHF
clone size: NA; D gene: NA; J gene: TRBJ1-1; V gene: TRBV7-9; CDR3 DNA: TGTGCCAGCAGCTTAGGGGCTGGGGTGGGAACTGAAGCTTTCTTT; CDR3 protein: CASSLGAGVGTEAFF
clone size: few; D gene: TRBD2; J gene: TRBJ2-7; V gene: TRBV20-1; CDR3 DNA: TGCAGTGCTAGAACGACTAGCGGGGGGGCCGGTTCTTACGAGCAGTACTTC; CDR3 protein: CSARTTSGGAGSYEQYF
clone size: NA; D gene: TRBD2; J gene: TRBJ2-5; V gene: TRBV27; CDR3 DNA: TGTGCCACTTCTGAGGGGCTAGCGGGGGTAGAGACCCAGTACTTC; CDR3 protein: CATSEGLAGVETQYF
clone size: few; D gene: NA; J gene: TRBJ1-1; V gene: TRBV4-1; CDR3 DNA: TGCGCCAGCAGCCCCTACCCGACGGGGATGAGCACTGAAGCTTTCTTT; CDR3 protein: CASSPYPTGMSTEAFF
clone size: few; D gene: NA; J gene: TRBJ1-1; V gene: TRBV6-5; CDR3 DNA: TGTGCCAGCAGTTACTCGTCAGGGATGGAGGTAGGGGCTTTCTTT; CDR3 protein: CASSYSSGMEVGAFF
clone size: NA; D gene: TRBD1; J gene: TRBJ2-6; V gene: TRBV29-1; CDR3 DNA: TGCAGCGTTGCAGGGGGCGAAGGGGCCAACGTCCTGACTTTC; CDR3 protein: CSVAGGEGANVLTF
clone size: NA; D gene: NA; J gene: TRBJ2-1; V gene: TRBV19; CDR3 DNA: TGTGCCAGTATGTTTGGAGTGGCGGGTCGCAATGAGCAGTTCTTC; CDR3 protein: CASMFGVAGRNEQFF
clone size: NA; D gene: NA; J gene: TRBJ2-7; V gene: TRBV20-1; CDR3 DNA: TGCAGTGCTAGTTCTAGCGCCGCCTACGAGCAGTACTTC; CDR3 protein: CSASSSAAYEQYF
clone size: NA; D gene: NA; J gene: TRBJ2-2; V gene: TRBV28; CDR3 DNA: TGTGCCAGCAGTTCAGTTCACAGGGAGCTGTTTTTT; CDR3 protein: CASSSVHRELFF